Sequencing of this T cell receptor beta chain was carried out in a study of a mutant IDH1 vaccine in newly diagnosed glioma. On the study more broadly: Those enrolled had earlier been treated with radiotherapy, temozolomide, or both, mostly both.

There are 15 residues in the CDR3. V gave up 6 bases and J gave up 5 bases, with 19 bases separating them. CDR1 is MNHEY and CDR2 is SMNVEV in the germline V gene (reference sequence). Concerning this clone itself: Its antigen is unidentified.

The protocol was immunoSEQ multiplex PCR, while the TCRdb copy is restricted to in-frame clones and leaves out a portion. This sample has under 40,000 clones, with over 65% found just once. Specified time point: week 35, safety follow-up. The investigators gave 300 ug of mutant IDH1 20-mer peptide in each vaccine dose, together with topical imiquimod. J is TRBJ1-2 and V is TRBV27; a weak D match, TRBD1 (5 bases). This specimen consisted of PBMCs, obtained from a glioma patient whose treatment included an IDH1 peptide vaccine. The TCR originated in a man aged 25-45 years with glioma. For the CDR3, the DNA is TGTGCCAGCAGCGTTGGAGGGGCGCTTCTTTATGGCTACACCTTC. Protein sequence: CASSVGGALLYGYTF.